The 21 T cell receptor beta chains in this list originate from one sample, sequenced in a study of control samples from healthy donors and cancer patients. The method was immunoSEQ multiplex PCR; TCRdb's version includes in-frame clones alone and lacks a portion of them. Of more than 100,000 clones listed, approximately 90% were seen once; the top ten hold around 3.4%. The sequenced sample consisted of blood. The receptor source for this set is a man aged 35 to 55 in good health.

The chain has TRBV5-1 and TRBJ1-1; 10 bases align to TRBD1. The V gene's germline CDR1 is SGHRS and CDR2 YFSETQ. After removal of 7 bases from V and 2 bases from J, the junction contained 8 bases not matched to a gene. There are 15 residues in the CDR3. The DNA of the CDR3 is TGCGCCAGCCTCGGGGACAGGGGTAGCAACACTGAAGCTTTCTTT. This sequence encodes CASLGDRGSNTEAFF.

This chain connects TRBV20-1 to TRBJ1-4; TRBD1 aligns across 8 bases. The CDR3 runs to 14 residues. The junction had 4 bases not matched to a gene; V was cut back by 3 bases and J by 4 bases. CDR1 and CDR2 (germline): DFQATT, SNEGSKA (reference sequence). CDR3 residues: CSASATGGNEKLFF. The CDR3 nucleotides are TGCAGTGCTAGTGCTACAGGGGGTAATGAAAAACTGTTTTTT.

This rearrangement joins TRBV20-1 to TRBJ2-4; D unresolved. The CDR3 has 11 residues. Trimming stripped 4 bases from V and 4 bases from J, with 5 bases between. The germline V gene encodes CDR1 DFQATT and CDR2 SNEGSKA (reference sequence). The CDR3 DNA is TGCAGTGCTAAGGAAAAAAACATTCAGTACTTC. This translates into CSAKEKNIQYF.

This sequence joins TRBV19 and TRBJ1-5; D ambiguous. Germline CDR1 reads LNHDA; CDR2 reads SQIVND (reference sequence). The CDR3 contains 15 residues. The V end lost 3 bases, the J end lost 0 bases, and 9 bases lay between the germline ends. The CDR3 DNA reads as TGTGCCAGTAGTATTAGGACTGATAGCAATCAGCCCCAGCATTTT. Protein sequence: CASSIRTDSNQPQHF.

This clone was seen only once. The chain joins TRBV30 to TRBJ2-3, with 12 bases aligning to TRBD2. This CDR3 spans 17 amino acids. The V segment lost 4 bases and the J segment 2 bases; nucleotides outside the gene matches: 10. Germline assignment: CDR1 GTSNPN and CDR2 SVGIG (reference sequence). The DNA of the CDR3 is TGTGCCTGGAAATCCCCCCTAGCGGGGGGGCCCACAGATACGCAGTATTTT. This translates into CAWKSPLAGGPTDTQYF.

A few counts support this clone. This chain uses TRBV5-5 with TRBJ2-1; D call uncertain. The CDR3 runs to 15 residues. Germline values: CDR1 SGHKS, CDR2 YYEKEE (reference sequence). With 0 bases removed from V and 2 bases from J, the gap between germline ends came to 9 bases. In DNA form, the CDR3 reads TGTGCCAGCAGCTTGGGGCCGGGTACCTACAATGAGCAGTTCTTC. Translated: CASSLGPGTYNEQFF.

This clone was seen once. This chain links TRBV19 with TRBJ1-2; the D gene is possibly TRBD1 (6 bases). The germline CDR1 and CDR2 sequences are LNHDA and SQIVND (reference sequence). V gave up 4 bases and J gave up 8 bases, with 17 bases separating them. This CDR3 region has 14 residues. The CDR3 sequence is CASSTSAGARGYTF. As DNA, the CDR3 is TGTGCCAGTAGTACCTCGGCGGGGGCGCGAGGCTACACCTTC. The whole variable domain, filled in from reference TRBV19 and TRBJ1-2, reads DGGITQSPKYLFRKEGQNVTLSCEQNLNHDAMYWYRQDPGQGLRLIYYSQIVNDFQKGDIAEGYSVSREKKESFPLTVTSAQKNPTAFYLCASSTSAGARGYTFGSGTRLTVV.

The V gene is TRBV7-2, the J gene TRBJ2-1; TRBD2 matches 8 bases. Per germline, CDR1 SGHTA and CDR2 FQGNSA. The CDR3 contains 17 residues. Trimming cost V 4 bases and J 1 base; bases outside gene matches: 9. The CDR3 protein is CASSYGGVAGSYNEQFF. CDR3 nucleotides: TGTGCCAGCAGCTACGGTGGGGTAGCGGGGTCCTACAATGAGCAGTTCTTC. The complete variable domain, with remaining parts taken from reference TRBV7-2 and TRBJ2-1, reads GAGVSQSPSNKVTEKGKDVELRCDPISGHTALYWYRQSLGQGLEFLIYFQGNSAPDKSGLPSDRFSAERTGGSVSTLTIQRTQQEDSAVYLCASSYGGVAGSYNEQFFGPGTRLTVL.

The chain uses TRBV2 and TRBJ2-1; 13 nucleotides line up with TRBD2. Germline assignment: CDR1 SNHLY and CDR2 FYNNEI. The CDR3 loop spans 15 amino acids. V lost 5 bases, J lost 9 bases, and 7 bases stayed unmatched. In nucleotides, the CDR3 is TGTGCCAGCAGTCTAACTAGCGGGGGGGCGGGTGAGCAGTTCTTC. This codes for CASSLTSGGAGEQFF.

The J gene is TRBJ2-3, the V gene TRBV19, with a weak D call TRBD2 (6 bases). Germline V gives CDR1 LNHDA, CDR2 SQIVND (reference sequence). The CDR3 has 17 amino acids. V lost 5 bases to trimming and J lost 0 bases, with 18 bases between them. CDR3 loop: CASSPDGSAGSTDTQYF. The CDR3 region has the DNA TGTGCCAGTAGTCCTGATGGTTCGGCGGGGAGCACAGATACGCAGTATTTT. Full variable domain (missing parts from reference TRBV19 and TRBJ2-3): DGGITQSPKYLFRKEGQNVTLSCEQNLNHDAMYWYRQDPGQGLRLIYYSQIVNDFQKGDIAEGYSVSREKKESFPLTVTSAQKNPTAFYLCASSPDGSAGSTDTQYFGPGTRLTVL.

The rearrangement uses TRBV6-5 and TRBJ2-6; D not resolved. Trimming removed 8 bases at V and 0 bases at J, with 5 bases between. Germline V lookup: CDR1 MNHEY, CDR2 SVGAGI. The CDR3 covers 13 residues. In nucleotides, the CDR3 is TGTGCCAGCGCAATCTCTGGGGCCAACGTCCTGACTTTC. It is translated as CASAISGANVLTF.

This clone appeared a single time. The chain uses TRBV7-3 and TRBJ2-3; TRBD2 agrees at 10 bases. The V segment lost 5 bases and the J segment 2 bases; nucleotides outside the gene matches: 7. Germline CDR1 SGHTA, CDR2 FQGTGA. The CDR3 length is 16 residues. CDR3 in DNA: TGTGCCAGCAGCGCCTTAGCGGGGGGCTTCACAGATACGCAGTATTTT. Amino acids: CASSALAGGFTDTQYF.

The J gene is TRBJ1-1, the V gene TRBV7-2; D unclear. The ends were cut back, 2 bases at V and 0 bases at J, with 7 bases in the middle. This CDR3 spans 14 amino acids. The germline CDR1 and CDR2 sequences are SGHTA and FQGNSA. The CDR3 DNA sequence: TGTGCCAGCAGCTTACGACGGATGAACACTGAAGCTTTCTTT. This sequence encodes CASSLRRMNTEAFF.

The V call is TRBV6-5, the J call TRBJ2-3; 8 nucleotides agree with TRBD2. V shed 4 bases and J 7 bases; nucleotides not matched to a gene: 13. Germline assignment: CDR1 MNHEY and CDR2 SVGAGI. The CDR3 has 16 amino acids. CDR3 sequence: CASSSTAGALHHTQYF. As DNA, the CDR3 is TGTGCCAGCAGTTCGACAGCGGGGGCCCTCCATCATACGCAGTATTTT.

The V gene is TRBV7-2, the J gene TRBJ2-5, with 9 bases matching TRBD2. V was pared by 6 bases and J by 2 bases, with 7 bases of the junction left unmatched. The CDR3 runs to 15 residues. CDR1 and CDR2 (germline): SGHTA, FQGNSA. The CDR3 loop reads CASRLSGGEQETQYF. CDR3 sequence (DNA): TGTGCCAGCAGGCTTAGCGGGGGAGAACAAGAGACCCAGTACTTC. The full variable domain, rest sourced from reference TRBV7-2 and TRBJ2-5, is GAGVSQSPSNKVTEKGKDVELRCDPISGHTALYWYRQSLGQGLEFLIYFQGNSAPDKSGLPSDRFSAERTGGSVSTLTIQRTQQEDSAVYLCASRLSGGEQETQYFGPGTRLLVL.

The rearrangement joins TRBV6-2 or TRBV6-3 to TRBJ2-6; the D gene is possibly TRBD1 (6 bases). Germline V gene lookup returns CDR1 MNHEY and CDR2 SVGEGT. Trimming removed 0 bases from V and 2 bases from J, with 8 bases in between. The CDR3 consists of 16 residues. The CDR3 nucleotides read TGTGCCAGCAGTTACTCGAGGGGGACTGGGGCCAACGTCCTGACTTTC. Translation: CASSYSRGTGANVLTF.

In DNA form, the CDR3 reads TGTGCCAGCAGCCTTGAAGGGACGGTGAACACTGAAGCTTTCTTT. Translated, it gives CASSLEGTVNTEAFF. The chain recombines TRBV13 with TRBJ1-1, with D possibly being TRBD1 (5 bases). The germline gives CDR1 PRHDT, CDR2 FYEKMQ (reference sequence). The CDR3 covers 15 residues. The V end lost 5 bases, the J end lost 0 bases, and 13 bases lay between the germline ends.

The chain has TRBV5-8 and TRBJ1-5, with 8 bases identical to TRBD1. J lost 4 bases, V lost 4 bases, and 7 bases had no gene match. Germline V gene lookup returns CDR1 SGHTS and CDR2 YDEGEE. The CDR3 runs 15 residues. The CDR3 reads CASSPGQGLNQPQHF. The CDR3 nucleotides are TGTGCCAGCAGCCCAGGACAGGGCCTTAATCAGCCCCAGCATTTT.

The rearrangement links TRBV27 to TRBJ1-5; D remains ambiguous. The V gene lost 5 bases and the J gene lost 7 bases, with 12 bases spanning the gap. The CDR3 loop spans 13 amino acids. Germline V CDR1 and CDR2: MNHEY, SMNVEV (reference sequence). In nucleotides, the CDR3 is TGTGCCAGCAGTAGCAGGCCGGAGCAGCCCCAGCATTTT. Protein sequence: CASSSRPEQPQHF.

This rearrangement joins TRBV7-9 to TRBJ1-5; the D is unclear. Looked up from germline, CDR1 is SEHNR and CDR2 is FQNEAQ (reference sequence). There are 12 residues in the CDR3. The germline V and J ends were trimmed by 1 base and 9 bases, with 7 bases remaining between them. CDR3 amino acids: CASSLGGLPQHF. The DNA for the CDR3 is TGTGCCAGCAGCTTAGGTGGTTTGCCCCAGCATTTT. Based on the CDR3 plus reference TRBV7-9 and TRBJ1-5, the full variable domain is DTGVSQNPRHKITKRGQNVTFRCDPISEHNRLYWYRQTLGQGPEFLTYFQNEAQLEKSRLLSDRFSAERPKGSFSTLEIQRTEQGDSAMYLCASSLGGLPQHFGDGTRLSIL.

This rearrangement joins TRBV7-9 to TRBJ2-3; TRBD1 aligns across 8 bases. Germline values: CDR1 SEHNR, CDR2 FQNEAQ (reference sequence). This CDR3 has 17 amino acids. The ends lost 4 bases at V and 2 bases at J; junction bases unmatched: 11. The DNA for the CDR3 is TGTGCCAGCAGCTCCTGGCGGCGGACAGGGCACACAGATACGCAGTATTTT. Amino acid sequence: CASSSWRRTGHTDTQYF. Looking up the rest from reference TRBV7-9 and TRBJ2-3 gives the full variable domain: DTGVSQNPRHKITKRGQNVTFRCDPISEHNRLYWYRQTLGQGPEFLTYFQNEAQLEKSRLLSDRFSAERPKGSFSTLEIQRTEQGDSAMYLCASSSWRRTGHTDTQYFGPGTRLTVL.